A single sample gave rise to the 8 T cell receptor beta chains below, sequenced in a study of regulatory T cells in long-lasting Graves disease. Time point here: persistent/refractory GD, antithyroid drugs over 5 years with positive TRAb. PBMC RNA was the source of the TCR library. Through Arm-PCR of CDR3 regions and iRepertoire HTBI primers, TCR beta libraries were built. MiXCR was run by TCRdb on the multiplex PCR reads, yielding one entry per CDR3 protein. Among about 470,000 distinct CDR3 sequences listed, 20% to 25% were seen once. Sequenced material: peripheral blood mononuclear cells (PBMCs), taken when the disease was refractory, from a patient treated with antithyroid drugs. These receptors were collected from a female donor with Graves disease.

This clonotype has at least ten counts. The gene calls are TRBV12-3 or TRBV12-4 and TRBJ1-5; D unclear. The germline V and J ends were trimmed by 4 bases and 7 bases, with 11 bases remaining between them. The CDR3 consists of 13 residues. The CDR3 coding sequence is TGTGCCAGCAGTTACGAACCTCCCCAGCCCCAGCATTTT. It specifies CASSYEPPQPQHF.

The chain uses TRBV29-1 and TRBJ1-2; 7 bases are shared with TRBD1. Germline V gene sequence: CDR1 SQVTM, CDR2 ANQGSEA. This CDR3 contains 13 residues. J gave up 4 bases and V 6 bases, and 8 bases lay outside the gene matches. This CDR3 reads CSVDYTGAYGYTF. CDR3 in DNA: TGCAGCGTAGACTATACAGGGGCCTATGGCTACACCTTC.

The chain carries TRBV7-3 and TRBJ2-3; weak D call: TRBD2 (6 bases). Trimming shortened V by 2 bases and J by 2 bases, and 11 bases separated the two germline ends. CDR3 length equals 15 residues. Germline assignment: CDR1 SGHTA and CDR2 FQGTGA. DNA of the CDR3: TGTGCCAGCAGCTTAGAGCGGGCCCTCACAGATACGCAGTATTTT. Translating gives CASSLERALTDTQYF.

This clonotype was detected many times. The chain carries TRBV7-9 and TRBJ2-5; D is undetermined. From germline, CDR1 is SEHNR and CDR2 FQNEAQ (reference sequence). The ends were cut back, 4 bases at V and 2 bases at J, with 14 bases in the middle. CDR3 length: 15 residues. This CDR3 is CASSSSWAEQETQYF. CDR3 nucleotide sequence: TGTGCCAGCAGCTCCTCCTGGGCTGAACAAGAGACCCAGTACTTC.

The chain employs TRBV20-1 and TRBJ1-6; 7 positions agree with TRBD1. The CDR3 consists of 17 residues. From germline, CDR1 is DFQATT and CDR2 SNEGSKA (reference sequence). V was clipped by 2 bases and J by 1 base; unmatched bases: 8. The CDR3 region is CSARFRDSGSYNSPLHF. As DNA, the CDR3 is TGCAGTGCTAGATTCCGGGACAGCGGGTCCTATAATTCACCCCTCCACTTT.

The genes are TRBV5-1 and TRBJ2-2, with D possibly matching TRBD2 (5 bases). From germline, CDR1 is SGHRS and CDR2 YFSETQ. Trimming removed 4 bases from V and 1 base from J, with 11 bases in between. The CDR3 contains 15 residues. CDR3 amino acids: CASSRLSGNTGELFF. Here the CDR3 DNA reads TGCGCCAGCAGCCGGCTAAGCGGGAACACCGGGGAGCTGTTTTTT. Looking up the rest from reference TRBV5-1 and TRBJ2-2 gives the full variable domain: KAGVTQTPRYLIKTRGQQVTLSCSPISGHRSVSWYQQTPGQGLQFLFEYFSETQRNKGNFPGRFSGRQFSNSRSEMNVSTLELGDSALYLCASSRLSGNTGELFFGEGSRLTVL.

This clonotype has a count of ten or more. A much more abundant neighbour one base away suggests this may be a read error. The V and J genes are TRBV7-9 and TRBJ2-2; D remains unclear. Trimming stripped 0 bases from V and 4 bases from J, with 3 bases between. Germline V lookup: CDR1 SEHNR, CDR2 FQNEAQ (reference sequence). The CDR3 loop spans 13 amino acids. The CDR3 nucleotides are TGTGCCAGCAGCTTAGCGGGCACCGGGGAGCTGTTTTTT. It codes for CASSLAGTGELFF.

V usage is TRBV11-2 and J usage is TRBJ1-1, with D possibly matching TRBD1 (5 bases). CDR3 length: 19 residues. Germline CDR1 is SGHAT and CDR2 is FQNNGV. V lost 3 bases, J lost 3 bases, and 26 bases lay in between. CDR3 protein: CASSFRTTTTHSRDTEAFF. The CDR3 region has the DNA TGTGCCAGCAGCTTTCGGACAACAACGACCCACAGCCGGGACACTGAAGCTTTCTTT.